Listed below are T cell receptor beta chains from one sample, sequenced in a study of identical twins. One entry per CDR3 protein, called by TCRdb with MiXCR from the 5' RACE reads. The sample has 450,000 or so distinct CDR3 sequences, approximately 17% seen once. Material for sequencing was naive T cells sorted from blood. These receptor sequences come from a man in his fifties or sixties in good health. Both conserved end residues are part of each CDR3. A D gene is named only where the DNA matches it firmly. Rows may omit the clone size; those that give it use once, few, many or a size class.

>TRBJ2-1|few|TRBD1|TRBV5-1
TGCGCCAGCAGCTCGAATTACGGGACAGACCCATACAATGAGCAGTTCTTC
CASSSNYGTDPYNEQFF
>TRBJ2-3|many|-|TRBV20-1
TGCAGTGCTCACGGGGAGACAAGCACAGATACGCAGTATTTT
CSAHGETSTDTQYF
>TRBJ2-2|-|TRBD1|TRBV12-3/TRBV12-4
TGTGCCAGCAGTCCGAGGACAGGGGGGAATACCGGGGAGCTGTTTTTT
CASSPRTGGNTGELFF
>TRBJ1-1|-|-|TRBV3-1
TGTGCCAGCAGTCCTAGGGGTGGAGCTGAAGCTTTCTTT
CASSPRGGAEAFF
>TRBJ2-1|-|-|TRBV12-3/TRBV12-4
TGTGCCAGCAGTCGGACGGGGGACACGGGAACTTATGAGCAGTTCTTC
CASSRTGDTGTYEQFF
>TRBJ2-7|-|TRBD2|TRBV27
TGTGCCAGCAGTCTACTAGCGGGAGGGTTGCACGAGCAGTACTTC
CASSLLAGGLHEQYF
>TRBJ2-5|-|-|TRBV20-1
TGCAGTGCTCGACCCATAAATGGGGAGACCCAGTACTTC
CSARPINGETQYF
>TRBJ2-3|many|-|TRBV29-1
TGCAGCGTTGTCCCAGGGGGCACAGATACGCAGTATTTT
CSVVPGGTDTQYF
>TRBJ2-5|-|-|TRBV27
TGTGCCAGCAGCAGGAGACCAGGGTTCGAGACCCAGTACTTC
CASSRRPGFETQYF
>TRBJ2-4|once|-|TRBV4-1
TGCGCCAGCAGCCAGTCGGGACTTTACCTTCTAGCCAAAAACATTCAGTACTTC
CASSQSGLYLLAKNIQYF
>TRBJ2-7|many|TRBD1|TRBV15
TGTGCCACCAGCAGAGATCTTGGGGACAGGGGCTACGAGCAGTACTTC
CATSRDLGDRGYEQYF
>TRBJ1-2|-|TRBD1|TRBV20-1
TGCAGTGCTAGAGATCTTACAGGGGGAAGCTATGGCTACACCTTC
CSARDLTGGSYGYTF
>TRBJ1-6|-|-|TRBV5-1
TGCGCCAGCAGGCGGGATAATTCACCCCTCCACTTT
CASRRDNSPLHF
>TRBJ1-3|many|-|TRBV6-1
TGTGCCAGCATAGACAGCCTCACTAACTCTGGAAACACCATATATTTT
CASIDSLTNSGNTIYF
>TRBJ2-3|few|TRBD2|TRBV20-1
TGCAGTGCTAGAGCGGGGGAGGGTCCAGATACGCAGTATTTT
CSARAGEGPDTQYF
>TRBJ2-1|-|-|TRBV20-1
TGCAGTGCTAGAGCCGTGCGGGCGAGCTCCTACAATGAGCAGTTCTTC
CSARAVRASSYNEQFF
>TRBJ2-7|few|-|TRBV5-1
TGCGCCAGCAGTCTCCAACGGGCCCCCGGATACTACGAGCAGTACTTC
CASSLQRAPGYYEQYF
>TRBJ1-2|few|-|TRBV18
TGTGCCAGCTCACCACGACAGGAGGGCTACACCTTC
CASSPRQEGYTF
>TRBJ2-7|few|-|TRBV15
TGTGCCACCAGCAGAGATAAAGGACAGCGGAGCTCCTACGAGCAGTACTTC
CATSRDKGQRSSYEQYF
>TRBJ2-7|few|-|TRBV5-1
TGCGCCAGCAGCTCGGACAGTGCCCTCTCCTACGAGCAGTACTTC
CASSSDSALSYEQYF
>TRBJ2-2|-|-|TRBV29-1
TGCAGCGTTGCTCAGGGAACGGGCCGGGACACCGGGGAGCTGTTTTTT
CSVAQGTGRDTGELFF
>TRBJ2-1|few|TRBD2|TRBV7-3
TGTGCCAGCAGCTTAACGACCACTAGCGGGACCCACAATGAGCAGTTCTTC
CASSLTTTSGTHNEQFF
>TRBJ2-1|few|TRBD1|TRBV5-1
TGCGCCAGCAGCCCCGGGACAGGGCAGGGCAATGAGCAGTTCTTC
CASSPGTGQGNEQFF
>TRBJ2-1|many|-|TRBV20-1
TGCAGTGCCCCCGTCCAGCGTGTGAATGAGCAGTTCTTC
CSAPVQRVNEQFF
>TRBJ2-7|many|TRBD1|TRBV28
TGTGCCAGCACCTCGGGGACAGGGTCCTACGAGCAGTACTTC
CASTSGTGSYEQYF
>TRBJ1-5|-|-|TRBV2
TGTGCCAGCAGTGAGATTTACAGGGGCAATCAGCCCCAGCATTTT
CASSEIYRGNQPQHF
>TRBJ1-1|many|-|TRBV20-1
TGCAGTGCTAGATTGGCGACCATGAACACTGAAGCTTTCTTT
CSARLATMNTEAFF
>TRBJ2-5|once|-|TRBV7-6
TGTGCCAGCAGCTTAGCGATGTACCAAGAGACCCAGTACTTC
CASSLAMYQETQYF
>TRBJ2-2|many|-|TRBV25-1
TGTGCCAGCAGTGATGAAGGACACTCTTCCACCGGGGAGCTGTTTTTT
CASSDEGHSSTGELFF
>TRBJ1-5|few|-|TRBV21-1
TGTGCCAGCAGCAAACGACGGCAGGGGATAGTTAGCAATCAGCCCCAGCATTTT
CASSKRRQGIVSNQPQHF
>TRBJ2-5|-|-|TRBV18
TGTGCCAGCTCACCCTCCGGGACCCCTGTAGAGACCCAGTACTTC
CASSPSGTPVETQYF
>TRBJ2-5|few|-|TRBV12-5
TGTGCTAGCCAAAATGGTTTGCTAGGGACATTACAAGAGACCCAGTACTTC
CASQNGLLGTLQETQYF
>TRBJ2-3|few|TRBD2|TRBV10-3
TGTGCCATCAGTGCGACTAGCGGCTTTGAGACAGATACGCAGTATTTT
CAISATSGFETDTQYF
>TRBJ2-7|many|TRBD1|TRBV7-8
TGTGCCAGCAGTCCAGGGGGAAAGACAGGGCGAGGCGAGCAGTACTTC
CASSPGGKTGRGEQYF
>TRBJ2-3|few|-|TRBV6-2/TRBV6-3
TGTGCCAGCAGTTACACATGGGCGACAACAACAAATACGCAGTATTTT
CASSYTWATTTNTQYF
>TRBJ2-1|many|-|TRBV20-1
TGCAGTGCCAAGACGGACGTGGCGCAGTTCTTC
CSAKTDVAQFF
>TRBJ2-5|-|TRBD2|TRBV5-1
TGCGCCAGCAGCTCCCCGGGACTAGCGACTAGGGAGACCCAGTACTTC
CASSSPGLATRETQYF
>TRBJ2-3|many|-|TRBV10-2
TGCGCCAGCTCAGGGCCGAGTGGCACAGATACGCAGTATTTT
CASSGPSGTDTQYF
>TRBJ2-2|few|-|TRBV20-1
TGCAGTGCTGTGAGGGACTTTCCCACGAACACCGGGGAGCTGTTTTTT
CSAVRDFPTNTGELFF
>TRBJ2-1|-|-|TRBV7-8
TGTGCCAGCAGCCCGCGGACATCCCCGAACAATGAGCAGTTCTTC
CASSPRTSPNNEQFF
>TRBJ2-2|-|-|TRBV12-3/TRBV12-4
TGTGCCAGCAGAAGAGACCAGACCGGGGAGCTGTTTTTT
CASRRDQTGELFF
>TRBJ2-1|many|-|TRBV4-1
TGCGCCAGCAGCCAAGATCTAGGGCGGGGTCCCTACAATGAGCAGTTCTTC
CASSQDLGRGPYNEQFF
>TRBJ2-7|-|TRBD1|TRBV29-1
TGCAGCGTTGAAGGGACAGGCCCCTACGAGCAGTACTTC
CSVEGTGPYEQYF